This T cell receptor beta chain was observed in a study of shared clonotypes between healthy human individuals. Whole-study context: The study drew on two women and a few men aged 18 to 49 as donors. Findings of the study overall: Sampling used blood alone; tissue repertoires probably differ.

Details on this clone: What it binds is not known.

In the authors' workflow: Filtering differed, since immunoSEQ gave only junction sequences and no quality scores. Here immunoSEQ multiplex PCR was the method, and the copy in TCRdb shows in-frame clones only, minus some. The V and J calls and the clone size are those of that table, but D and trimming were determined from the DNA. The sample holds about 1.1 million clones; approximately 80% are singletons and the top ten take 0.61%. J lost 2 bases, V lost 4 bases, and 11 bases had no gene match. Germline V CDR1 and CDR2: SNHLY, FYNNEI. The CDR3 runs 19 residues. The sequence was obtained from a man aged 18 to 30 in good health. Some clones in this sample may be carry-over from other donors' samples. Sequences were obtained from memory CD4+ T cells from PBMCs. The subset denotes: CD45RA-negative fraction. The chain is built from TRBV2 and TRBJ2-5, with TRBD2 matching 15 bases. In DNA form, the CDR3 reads TGTGCCAGCAGTGGTCTCGGACTAGCGGGAGGGCCGCGGCAAGAGACCCAGTACTTC. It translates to CASSGLGLAGGPRQETQYF. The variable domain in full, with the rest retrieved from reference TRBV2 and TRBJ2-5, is EPEVTQTPSHQVTQMGQEVILRCVPISNHLYFYWYRQILGQKVEFLVSFYNNEISEKSEIFDDQFSVERPDGSNFTLKIRSTKLEDSAMYFCASSGLGLAGGPRQETQYFGPGTRLLVL.